The next 17 T cell receptor beta chains were all read from a single sample in a study of CD8+CD57+ T cells in acquired aplastic anemia. It was genomic DNA that served as the template for profiling TCR beta VDJ and CDR3. TCRdb ran MiXCR on the reads and lists one entry per CDR3 protein. The sample shows 200,000 to 300,000 distinct CDR3 sequences, around half of them seen only once. Sequencing was done on patients that had shown CD8+CD57+ cell expansion by flow cytometry. Source material: sorted CD4+, CD8+, or CD8+CD57+ T cells (not recorded which) from PBMCs. The receptor set was obtained from a human donor with aplastic anemia.

This clonotype was seen a few times. The gene calls are TRBV9 and TRBJ1-1; D remains unclear. V lost 2 bases and J lost 1, with 9 bases in between. There are 14 residues in the CDR3. Per the germline V gene, CDR1 is SGDLS and CDR2 is YYNGEE. The CDR3 nucleotides read TGTGCCAGCAGCGTTGATGTCGGGAACACTGAAGCTTTCTTT. Translated: CASSVDVGNTEAFF.

This clonotype was detected many times. The chain uses TRBV9 and TRBJ2-7; no clear D gene. CDR3 length: 14 residues. V was shortened by 0 bases and J by 4 bases, with 11 bases between the two germline ends. The germline V gene encodes CDR1 SGDLS and CDR2 YYNGEE. The CDR3 loop reads CASSVGSSLYEQYF. The CDR3 DNA reads TGTGCCAGCAGCGTAGGATCCTCGTTGTACGAGCAGTACTTC.

This rearrangement joins TRBV20-1 to TRBJ2-7, with D unresolved. The V gene lost 6 bases and the J gene lost 1 base, with 13 bases spanning the gap. The CDR3 spans 13 residues. Per the germline V gene, CDR1 is DFQATT and CDR2 is SNEGSKA (reference sequence). The CDR3, as DNA: TGCAGTGCGCGCCCCCAGTGGTCCTACGAGCAGTACTTC. This encodes CSARPQWSYEQYF.

The CDR3 nucleotides are TGTGCCATCAGTGAGTCGAACGGGGGCCCCTACGAGCAGTACTTC. Residues: CAISESNGGPYEQYF. The rearrangement joins TRBV10-3 to TRBJ2-7, with D perhaps given as TRBD1 or TRBD2 (6 bases each). V was pared by 0 bases and J by 2 bases, with 11 bases between. Germline V gene data show CDR1 as ENHRY and CDR2 as SYGVKD. This CDR3 is 15 amino acids long.

The table lists this clonotype with many counts. CDR3 amino acids: CSASRDGGGGYEQYF. CDR3 in DNA: TGCAGTGCTAGTCGCGACGGGGGAGGCGGATACGAGCAGTACTTC. The chain uses TRBV20-1 and TRBJ2-7; possibly TRBD2 for D (6 bases). The ends were cut back, 3 bases at V and 4 bases at J, with 19 bases in the middle. Germline-derived CDR1 and CDR2 are DFQATT and SNEGSKA (reference sequence). This CDR3 spans 15 amino acids.

Ten or more counts support this clonotype. The rearrangement links TRBV24-1 to TRBJ2-7; D perhaps matches TRBD1 (5 bases). V lost 3 bases to trimming and J lost 6 bases, with 11 bases between them. Germline-derived CDR1 and CDR2 are KGHDR and SFDVKD. This CDR3 spans 13 amino acids. CDR3 bases: TGTGCCACCAGTGATCGCAGGGCGGCCGAGCAGTACTTC. Encoded protein: CATSDRRAAEQYF.

This chain connects TRBV5-5 to TRBJ1-1; no clear D gene. This CDR3 region has 15 residues. From germline, CDR1 is SGHKS and CDR2 YYEKEE (reference sequence). Trimming took 4 bases from V and 1 from J, leaving 14 bases between them. The CDR3 reads CASSPPGISNTEAFF. The CDR3 DNA follows: TGTGCCAGCAGCCCCCCGGGGATCTCGAACACTGAAGCTTTCTTT.

The chain couples TRBV19 to TRBJ1-5, with 8 bases matching TRBD1. The V segment lost 7 bases and the J segment 0 bases; nucleotides outside the gene matches: 11. Germline V gene lookup returns CDR1 LNHDA and CDR2 SQIVND (reference sequence). The CDR3 runs 17 residues. CDR3 nucleotides: TGTGCCAGTACTGTTGGACAGGGCCCCTATAGCAATCAGCCCCAGCATTTT. It encodes CASTVGQGPYSNQPQHF.

The chain recombines TRBV6-1 with TRBJ2-5, with 14 bases aligning to TRBD2. This CDR3 region has 17 residues. CDR1 MNHNS and CDR2 SASEGT come from the germline V gene. V trimming: 7 bases; J trimming: 5 bases; junction bases outside the gene matches: 12. The CDR3 loop reads CASTLLGLAGGGETQYF. The CDR3 DNA reads TGTGCCAGCACCCTACTTGGACTAGCGGGGGGAGGCGAGACCCAGTACTTC.

The table lists this clonotype with many counts. The chain recombines TRBV7-2 with TRBJ1-5, with D possibly being TRBD1 (5 bases). This CDR3 is 14 amino acids long. Trimming removed 3 bases from V and 4 bases from J, with 10 bases in between. CDR1 is SGHTA and CDR2 is FQGNSA in the germline V gene. The CDR3 here is CASSLGGRNQPQHF. The CDR3 DNA reads TGTGCCAGCAGCTTGGGGGGAAGGAATCAGCCCCAGCATTTT.

J is TRBJ2-7 and V is TRBV10-3; D could derive from TRBD1 or TRBD2 (5 bases each). Germline V CDR1 and CDR2: ENHRY, SYGVKD. Trimming removed 10 bases at V and 0 bases at J, with 13 bases between. The CDR3 length is 13 residues. The CDR3 loop is CATTGTGSYEQYF. CDR3 sequence (DNA): TGTGCCACCACCGGGACGGGCTCCTACGAGCAGTACTTC.

The genes are TRBV19 and TRBJ2-1, with a tentative D call TRBD1 (7 bases). The CDR3 spans 16 residues. V lost 7 bases and J 6 bases, leaving 22 bases between the germline ends. Looked up from germline, CDR1 is LNHDA and CDR2 is SQIVND (reference sequence). The CDR3, as DNA: TGTGCCAGTATAGGTCGTAGGGCAGGGGGGTTCAATGAGCAGTTCTTC. As protein: CASIGRRAGGFNEQFF. Full variable domain (missing parts from reference TRBV19 and TRBJ2-1): DGGITQSPKYLFRKEGQNVTLSCEQNLNHDAMYWYRQDPGQGLRLIYYSQIVNDFQKGDIAEGYSVSREKKESFPLTVTSAQKNPTAFYLCASIGRRAGGFNEQFFGPGTRLTVL.

This rearrangement joins TRBV12-3 or TRBV12-4 to TRBJ2-2; no clear D. The CDR3 covers 13 residues. V was pared by 6 bases and J by 4 bases, with 9 bases between. The CDR3 sequence: CASSPPPTGELFF. The CDR3 coding sequence is TGTGCCAGCAGCCCGCCTCCCACCGGGGAGCTGTTTTTT.

The DNA for the CDR3 is TGTGCCAGCAGCGTAGAGAGCAGGGAGGCCACTGAAGCTTTCTTT. Its protein product is CASSVESREATEAFF. This rearrangement joins TRBV9 to TRBJ1-1; D is possibly TRBD1 (5 bases). The CDR3 is 15 residues long. CDR1 is SGDLS, CDR2 YYNGEE, per germline. Trimming removed 0 bases from V and 4 bases from J, with 13 bases in between.

CDR3 in amino acids: CASSIKQSPNYGYTF. The CDR3 DNA reads TGTGCCAGTAGTATCAAACAGTCACCTAACTATGGCTACACCTTC. This chain joins TRBV19 and TRBJ1-2; D is undetermined. Germline loops: CDR1 LNHDA, CDR2 SQIVND (reference sequence). Trimming took off 3 bases at V and 0 bases at J, with 11 bases between the two ends. The CDR3 length is 15 residues.

This clonotype was counted only a few times. The V call is TRBV15, the J call TRBJ2-7; a weak D match, TRBD2 (7 bases). CDR3 size: 14 residues. Germline CDR1 LNHNV, CDR2 YYDKDF (reference sequence). V was shortened by 1 base and J by 7 bases, with 14 bases between the two germline ends. CDR3 nucleotides: TGTGCCACCAGCAGAGTGGGGGGGGCAGAGGAGCAGTACGTC. It codes for CATSRVGGAEEQYV.

This clonotype came up a few times. V gene TRBV7-2 combines with J gene TRBJ2-3; D call uncertain. The germline V gene encodes CDR1 SGHTA and CDR2 FQGNSA. V was trimmed by 11 bases and J by 0 bases, leaving 15 bases between them. This CDR3 is built from 14 residues. CDR3 loop: CAWSVIKSTDTQYF. CDR3 DNA: TGTGCCTGGAGTGTAATAAAGAGCACAGATACGCAGTATTTT. Filled out from reference TRBV7-2 and TRBJ2-3, the complete variable domain reads GAGVSQSPSNKVTEKGKDVELRCDPISGHTALYWYRQSLGQGLEFLIYFQGNSAPDKSGLPSDRFSAERTGGSVSTLTIQRTQQEDSAVYLCAWSVIKSTDTQYFGPGTRLTVL.